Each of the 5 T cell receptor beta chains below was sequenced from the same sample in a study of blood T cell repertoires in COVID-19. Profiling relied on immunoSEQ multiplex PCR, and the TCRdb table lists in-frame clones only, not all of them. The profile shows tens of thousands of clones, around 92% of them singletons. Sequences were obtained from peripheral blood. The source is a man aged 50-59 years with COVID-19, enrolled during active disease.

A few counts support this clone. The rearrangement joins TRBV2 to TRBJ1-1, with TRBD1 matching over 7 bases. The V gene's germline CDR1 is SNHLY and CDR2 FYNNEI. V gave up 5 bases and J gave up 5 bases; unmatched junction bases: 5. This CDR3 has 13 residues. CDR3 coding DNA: TGTGCCAGCAGTCGGGACAGTCGTACTGAAGCTTTCTTT. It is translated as CASSRDSRTEAFF.

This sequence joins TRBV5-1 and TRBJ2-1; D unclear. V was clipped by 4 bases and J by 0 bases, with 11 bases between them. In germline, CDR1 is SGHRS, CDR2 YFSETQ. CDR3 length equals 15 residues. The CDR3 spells CASSPDWSSYNEQFF. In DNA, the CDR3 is TGCGCCAGCAGCCCAGACTGGAGCTCCTACAATGAGCAGTTCTTC. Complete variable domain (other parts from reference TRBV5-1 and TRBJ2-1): KAGVTQTPRYLIKTRGQQVTLSCSPISGHRSVSWYQQTPGQGLQFLFEYFSETQRNKGNFPGRFSGRQFSNSRSEMNVSTLELGDSALYLCASSPDWSSYNEQFFGPGTRLTVL.

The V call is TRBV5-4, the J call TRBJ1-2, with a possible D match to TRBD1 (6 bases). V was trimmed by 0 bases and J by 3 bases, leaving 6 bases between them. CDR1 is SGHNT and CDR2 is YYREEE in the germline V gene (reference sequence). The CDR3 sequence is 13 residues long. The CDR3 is CASSLAGDYGYTF. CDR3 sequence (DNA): TGTGCCAGCAGCTTGGCAGGGGACTATGGCTACACCTTC.

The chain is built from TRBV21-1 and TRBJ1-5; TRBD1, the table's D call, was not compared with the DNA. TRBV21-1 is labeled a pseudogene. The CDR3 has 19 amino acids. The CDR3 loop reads CASSKGVGQLEHRSQPQHF. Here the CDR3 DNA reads TGTGCCAGCAGCAAAGGGGTGGGACAGCTAGAACACCGTTCCCAGCCCCAGCATTTT.

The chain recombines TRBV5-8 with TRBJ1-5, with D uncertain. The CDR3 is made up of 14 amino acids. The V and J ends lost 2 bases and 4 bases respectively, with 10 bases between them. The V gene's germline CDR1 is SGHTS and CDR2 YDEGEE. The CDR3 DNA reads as TGTGCCAGCAGCTTCCGGGATTTTAATCAGCCCCAGCATTTT. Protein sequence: CASSFRDFNQPQHF.